The present entry profiles one T cell receptor (beta chain) with its context. The target antigen is unknown. This CDR3 comprises 13 residues. V gave up 6 bases and J gave up 4 bases, with 13 bases separating them. Germline CDR1 reads LNHDA; CDR2 reads SQIVND (reference sequence). This sample was taken from a study of PD-1 blockade in mismatch repair-deficient tumors. Study results and caveats: Tumor-resident clones, often absent from pretreatment blood, expanded after pembrolizumab and then contracted.

Produced via immunoSEQ multiplex PCR; TCRdb's table is partial and in-frame only. The sample shows around 130,000 clones, 85% to 90% of them seen only once. Sequenced material: peripheral blood, taken 72 weeks after starting pembrolizumab. This TCR was recovered from an adult with mismatch repair-deficient cancer. The chain is built from TRBV19 and TRBJ2-7; D is ambiguous. In DNA form, the CDR3 reads TGTGCCAGTAGCCCCGGTAAGGGATACGAGCAGTACTTC. Its translation is CASSPGKGYEQYF.